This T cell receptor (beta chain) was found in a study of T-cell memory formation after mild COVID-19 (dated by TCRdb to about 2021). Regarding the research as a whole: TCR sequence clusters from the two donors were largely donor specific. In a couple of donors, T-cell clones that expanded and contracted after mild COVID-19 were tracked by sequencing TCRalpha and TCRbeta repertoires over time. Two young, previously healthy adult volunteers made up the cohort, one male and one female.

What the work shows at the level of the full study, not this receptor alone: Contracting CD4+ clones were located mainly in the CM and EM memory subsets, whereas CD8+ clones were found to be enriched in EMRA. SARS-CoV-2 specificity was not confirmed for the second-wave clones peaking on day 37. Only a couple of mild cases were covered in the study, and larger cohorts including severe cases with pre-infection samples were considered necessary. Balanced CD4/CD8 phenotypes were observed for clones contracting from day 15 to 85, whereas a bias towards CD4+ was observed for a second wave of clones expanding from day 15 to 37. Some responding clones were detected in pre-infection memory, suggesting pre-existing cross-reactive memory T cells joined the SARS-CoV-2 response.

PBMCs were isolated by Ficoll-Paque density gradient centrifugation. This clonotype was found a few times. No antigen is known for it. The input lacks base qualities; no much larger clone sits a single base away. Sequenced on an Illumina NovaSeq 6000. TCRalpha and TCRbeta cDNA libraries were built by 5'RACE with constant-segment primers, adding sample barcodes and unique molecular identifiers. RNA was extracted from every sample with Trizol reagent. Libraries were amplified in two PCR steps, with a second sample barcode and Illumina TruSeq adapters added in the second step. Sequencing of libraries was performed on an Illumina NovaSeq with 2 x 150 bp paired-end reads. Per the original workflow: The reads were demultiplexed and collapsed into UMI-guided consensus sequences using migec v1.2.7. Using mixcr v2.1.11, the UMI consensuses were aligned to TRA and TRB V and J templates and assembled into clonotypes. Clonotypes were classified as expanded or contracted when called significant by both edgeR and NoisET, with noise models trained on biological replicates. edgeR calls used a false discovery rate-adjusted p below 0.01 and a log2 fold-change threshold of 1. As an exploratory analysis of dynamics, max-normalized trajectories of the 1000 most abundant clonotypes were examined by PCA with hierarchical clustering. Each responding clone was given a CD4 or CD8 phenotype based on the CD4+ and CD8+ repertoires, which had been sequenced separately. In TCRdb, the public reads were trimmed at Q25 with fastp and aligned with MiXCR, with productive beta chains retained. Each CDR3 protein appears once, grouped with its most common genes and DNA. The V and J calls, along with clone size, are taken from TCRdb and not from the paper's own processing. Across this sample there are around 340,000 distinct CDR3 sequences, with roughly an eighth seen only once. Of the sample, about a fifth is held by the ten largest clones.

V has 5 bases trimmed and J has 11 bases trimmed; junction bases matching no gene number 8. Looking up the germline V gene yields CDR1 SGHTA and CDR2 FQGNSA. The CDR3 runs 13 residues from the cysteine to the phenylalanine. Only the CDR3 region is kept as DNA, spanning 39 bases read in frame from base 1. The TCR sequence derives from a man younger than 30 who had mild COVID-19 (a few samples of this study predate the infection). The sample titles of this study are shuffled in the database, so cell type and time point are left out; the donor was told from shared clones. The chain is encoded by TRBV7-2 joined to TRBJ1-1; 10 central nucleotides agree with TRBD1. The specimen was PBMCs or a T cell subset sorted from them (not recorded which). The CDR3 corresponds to CASSVGQGDRAFF. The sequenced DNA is TGTGCCAGCAGCGTCGGACAGGGGGACAGGGCTTTCTTT.